The 8 T cell receptor beta chains presented below share a single source sample, sequenced in a study of T cell responses to AZD1222 COVID-19 vaccine. Assay: immunoSEQ multiplex PCR; the TCRdb copy retains only in-frame clones and omits some. The sample lists about 150,000 clones, approximately 90% occurring once. The sample in question was peripheral blood, obtained on day 0 of AZD1222 vaccination. The receptors originated from an adult in good health.

The rearrangement uses TRBV14 and TRBJ2-2, with TRBD1 matching over 7 bases. Germline V gene data show CDR1 as SGHDN and CDR2 as FVKESK. The CDR3 is 17 amino acids. The ends lost 5 bases at V and 3 bases at J; junction bases unmatched: 12. CDR3 bases: TGTGCCAGCAGCACCCAACAGGGGTGGAAGGACACCGGGGAGCTGTTTTTT. Protein: CASSTQQGWKDTGELFF.

The rearrangement uses TRBV4-3 and TRBJ1-4; D gene ambiguous. Trimming took 0 bases from V and 8 from J, leaving 4 bases between them. Germline CDR1 reads LGHNA; CDR2 reads YSLEER. The CDR3 covers 12 residues. DNA of the CDR3: TGCGCCAGCAGCCAAGAACGGGAAAAACTGTTTTTT. As protein: CASSQEREKLFF.

This chain links TRBV5-6 with TRBJ1-2, with a possible D match to TRBD1 (5 bases). Germline lookup yields CDR1 SGHDT and CDR2 YYEEEE. V gave up 1 base and J gave up 6 bases, with 7 bases separating them. The CDR3 is made up of 12 amino acids. The CDR3: CASSLWGNGYTF. The CDR3 nucleotides read TGTGCCAGCAGCTTGTGGGGGAATGGCTACACCTTC.

The chain employs TRBV30 and TRBJ2-2; perhaps TRBD2 as D (5 bases). The CDR3 contains 13 residues. CDR1 is GTSNPN, CDR2 SVGIG, per germline (reference sequence). The V gene lost 0 bases and the J gene lost 3 bases, with 5 bases spanning the gap. CDR3 in DNA: TGTGCCTGGAGTGTACTAGACACCGGGGAGCTGTTTTTT. Translating gives CAWSVLDTGELFF.

The chain combines TRBV11-3 with TRBJ2-1; no reliable D call. The V end was cut by 1 base, the J end by 9 bases, with 4 bases between. The CDR3 runs 11 residues. CDR1 is SGHNT and CDR2 is YENEEA in the germline V gene. CDR3 in amino acids: CASSLGPEQFF. As DNA, the CDR3 is TGTGCCAGCAGCTTAGGGCCTGAGCAGTTCTTC. The full variable domain, with the rest looked up from reference TRBV11-3 and TRBJ2-1, is EAGVVQSPRYKIIEKKQPVAFWCNPISGHNTLYWYLQNLGQGPELLIRYENEEAVDDSQLPKDRFSAERLKGVDSTLKIQPAELGDSAVYLCASSLGPEQFFGPGTRLTVL.

This chain connects TRBV28 to TRBJ1-1; D is unresolved. This CDR3 is built from 14 residues. Trimming took off 10 bases at V and 0 bases at J, with 15 bases between the two ends. The germline CDR1 and CDR2 sequences are MDHEN and SYDVKM. The CDR3: CATRRGKVNTEAFF. The CDR3 nucleotides are TGTGCCACCCGGCGAGGGAAGGTGAACACTGAAGCTTTCTTT.

V is TRBV19 and J is TRBJ2-7, with 11 bases identical to TRBD1. With 1 base clipped from V and 9 bases from J, the junction kept 5 bases outside the gene matches. Germline loops: CDR1 LNHDA, CDR2 SQIVND (reference sequence). This CDR3 spans 14 amino acids. CDR3 nucleotides: TGTGCCAGTAGTATAGGGGGACAGGGGGGATGGCAGTACTTC. This sequence encodes CASSIGGQGGWQYF.

This rearrangement joins TRBV2 to TRBJ2-1; D may be TRBD2 (5 bases). Germline CDR1 reads SNHLY; CDR2 reads FYNNEI. The CDR3 spans 12 residues. Trimming shortened V by 4 bases and J by 10 bases, and 11 bases separated the two germline ends. The CDR3 is CASSVLGVEQFF. The CDR3 coding sequence is TGTGCCAGCAGTGTTCTCGGGGTGGAGCAGTTCTTC.